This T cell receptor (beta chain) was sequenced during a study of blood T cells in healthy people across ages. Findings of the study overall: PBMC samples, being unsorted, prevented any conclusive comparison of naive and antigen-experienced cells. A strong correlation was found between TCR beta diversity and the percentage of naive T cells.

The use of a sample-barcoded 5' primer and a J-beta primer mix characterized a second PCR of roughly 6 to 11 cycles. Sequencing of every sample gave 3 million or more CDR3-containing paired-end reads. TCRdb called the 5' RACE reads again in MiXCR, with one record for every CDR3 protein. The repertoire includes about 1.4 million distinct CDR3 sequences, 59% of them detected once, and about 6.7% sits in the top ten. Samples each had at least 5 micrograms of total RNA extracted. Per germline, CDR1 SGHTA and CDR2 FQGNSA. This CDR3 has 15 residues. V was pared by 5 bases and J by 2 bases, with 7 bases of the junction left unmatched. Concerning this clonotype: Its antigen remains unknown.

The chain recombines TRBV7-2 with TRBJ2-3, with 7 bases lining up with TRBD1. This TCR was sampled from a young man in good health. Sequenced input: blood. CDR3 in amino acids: CASSLRDRPTDTQYF. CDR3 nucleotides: TGTGCCAGCAGCCTCCGGGACAGACCCACAGATACGCAGTATTTT.